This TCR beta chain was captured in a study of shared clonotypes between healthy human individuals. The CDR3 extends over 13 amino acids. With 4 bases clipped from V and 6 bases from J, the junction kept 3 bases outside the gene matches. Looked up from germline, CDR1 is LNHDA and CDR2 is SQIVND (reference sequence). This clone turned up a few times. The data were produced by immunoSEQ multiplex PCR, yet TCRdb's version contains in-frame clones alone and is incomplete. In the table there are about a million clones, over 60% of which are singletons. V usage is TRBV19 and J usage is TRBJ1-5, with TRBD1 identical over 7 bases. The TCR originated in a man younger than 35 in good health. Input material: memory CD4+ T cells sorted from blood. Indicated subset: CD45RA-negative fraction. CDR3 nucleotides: TGTGCCAGTAGTAATCAGGGGGGTCAGCCCCAGCATTTT. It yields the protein CASSNQGGQPQHF.